The 17 T cell receptor beta chains below were found in one sample sequenced in a study of blood T cell repertoires in COVID-19. Profiled with immunoSEQ multiplex PCR; TCRdb holds only in-frame clones, not every one. This sample has some 70,000 clones, with 73% found just once. Sequenced sample: peripheral blood. The receptors shown here come from a man in his fifties or sixties with acute or convalescent COVID-19.

The chain couples TRBV5-1 to TRBJ1-6, with D perhaps TRBD1 (5 bases). Looked up from germline, CDR1 is SGHRS and CDR2 is YFSETQ. The CDR3 spans 14 residues. The V end was cut by 3 bases, the J end by 8 bases, with 12 bases between. The CDR3 is CASSSGGRDSPLHF. The CDR3 DNA reads TGCGCCAGCAGCTCCGGGGGAAGAGATTCACCCCTCCACTTT.

V gene TRBV28 combines with J gene TRBJ2-3; D possibly corresponds to TRBD2 (7 bases). Germline lookup yields CDR1 MDHEN and CDR2 SYDVKM. Between the trimmed V and J ends, which lost 5 bases and 4 bases, there was a span of 16 bases. The CDR3 spans 15 residues. CDR3 bases: TGTGCCAGCAGTGCCAGACTAGGGGGGGCAGATACGCAGTATTTT. It is translated as CASSARLGGADTQYF.

This clone was detected a few times. V is TRBV19 and J is TRBJ1-1, with TRBD1 as a possible D gene (6 bases). The CDR3 has 14 amino acids. Germline CDR1 reads LNHDA; CDR2 reads SQIVND (reference sequence). The germline V and J ends were trimmed by 5 bases and 5 bases, with 15 bases remaining between them. CDR3 coding DNA: TGTGCCAGTAGTCACAGGGAGGGTAGGACTGAAGCTTTCTTT. This translates into CASSHREGRTEAFF.

The chain recombines TRBV7-3 with TRBJ2-7; 8 nucleotides match TRBD2. The CDR3 covers 14 residues. CDR1 SGHTA and CDR2 FQGTGA come from the germline V gene. V was pared by 2 bases and J by 6 bases, with 6 bases of the junction left unmatched. For the CDR3, the DNA is TGTGCCAGCAGCTTACTGAGCGGGAGAGGCGAGCAGTACTTC. This translates into CASSLLSGRGEQYF. The variable domain in full, with the rest retrieved from reference TRBV7-3 and TRBJ2-7, is GAGVSQTPSNKVTEKGKYVELRCDPISGHTALYWYRQSLGQGPEFLIYFQGTGAADDSGLPNDRFFAVRPEGSVSTLKIQRTERGDSAVYLCASSLLSGRGEQYFGPGTRLTVT.

The chain couples TRBV7-6 to TRBJ1-4, with a weak D call TRBD1 (6 bases). Between the trimmed V and J ends, which lost 5 bases and 8 bases, there was a span of 15 bases. This CDR3 is 14 amino acids long. CDR1 is SGHVS, CDR2 FNYEAQ, per germline. CDR3 in amino acids: CASSEVRGSEKLFF. CDR3 sequence (DNA): TGTGCCAGCAGCGAGGTTAGGGGGAGCGAAAAACTGTTTTTT.

This clone has more than one count but fewer than ten. The chain combines TRBV6-1 with TRBJ1-5, with 9 bases that match TRBD1. The trim removed 2 bases at V and 0 bases at J, leaving 17 bases unmatched. Germline CDR1 is MNHNS and CDR2 is SASEGT. This CDR3 region has 21 residues. The CDR3, as DNA: TGTGCCAGCAGTGAAACATATCCGGGACAGGGATCGGGAAATAGCAATCAGCCCCAGCATTTT. Protein sequence: CASSETYPGQGSGNSNQPQHF.

The V gene is TRBV11-2, the J gene TRBJ2-7, with TRBD2 identical over 11 bases. CDR3 length: 14 residues. The germline V gene has CDR1 SGHAT and CDR2 FQNNGV. With V trimmed by 5 bases and J by 6 bases, 6 bases remained unmatched. CDR3 in DNA: TGTGCCAGCAGCGTTAGCGGGAGGGCCGGCGAGCAGTACTTC. Its protein is CASSVSGRAGEQYF.

The rearrangement joins TRBV25-1 to TRBJ2-3, with D possibly TRBD2 on 6 matching bases. Germline V gene data show CDR1 as MGHDK and CDR2 as SYGVNS. The V end was cut by 6 bases, the J end by 9 bases, with 13 bases between. This CDR3 is 12 amino acids long. The CDR3: CASRAGLLTQYF. DNA for the CDR3: TGTGCCAGCAGGGCGGGGCTTTTGACGCAGTATTTT.

In its sample, this clone ranks as medium-sized. The chain carries TRBV19 and TRBJ1-2; D is undetermined. Trimming left V 5 bases short and J 1 base short, with 5 bases between. This CDR3 has 12 residues. Germline V gene lookup returns CDR1 LNHDA and CDR2 SQIVND (reference sequence). CDR3 bases: TGTGCCAGTAGTCGGGGTAACTATGGCTACACCTTC. Its protein product is CASSRGNYGYTF.

This sequence joins TRBV5-8 and TRBJ2-1; 8 bases are a match to TRBD1. The germline V gene encodes CDR1 SGHTS and CDR2 YDEGEE. With V trimmed by 2 bases and J by 6 bases, 4 bases remained unmatched. This CDR3 spans 14 amino acids. The CDR3 bases are TGTGCCAGCAGCTTAAGGGGGACAGGCAATGAGCAGTTCTTC. Amino acid sequence: CASSLRGTGNEQFF.

This clone was detected ten times or more. The chain employs TRBV6-1 and TRBJ1-6; D unclear. Germline-derived CDR1 and CDR2 are MNHNS and SASEGT. The CDR3 spans 16 residues. Trimming pared 2 bases from V and 1 base from J, leaving 9 bases between. The CDR3: CASSERAGSYNSPLHF. The CDR3 region has the DNA TGTGCCAGCAGTGAACGGGCGGGATCCTATAATTCACCCCTCCACTTT.

The chain uses TRBV13 and TRBJ2-3, with TRBD2 matching over 9 bases. The CDR3 is 16 amino acids. CDR1 is PRHDT, CDR2 FYEKMQ, per germline (reference sequence). Trimming removed 3 bases from V and 5 bases from J; junction bases left unmatched: 9. The CDR3 sequence: CASSFTGAGGRDTQYF. As DNA, the CDR3 is TGTGCCAGCAGCTTTACAGGAGCGGGAGGAAGAGATACGCAGTATTTT. Together with reference TRBV13 and TRBJ2-3, the CDR3 gives the full variable domain: AAGVIQSPRHLIKEKRETATLKCYPIPRHDTVYWYQQGPGQDPQFLISFYEKMQSDKGSIPDRFSAQQFSDYHSELNMSSLELGDSALYFCASSFTGAGGRDTQYFGPGTRLTVL.

The V and J genes are TRBV5-1 and TRBJ1-1, with D maybe TRBD1 (6 bases). The CDR3 contains 17 residues. Germline CDR1 reads SGHRS; CDR2 reads YFSETQ. V dropped 4 bases and J dropped 3 bases, with 22 bases sitting between them. The CDR3 sequence is CASSRTIGGAGDTEAFF. The CDR3 nucleotides are TGCGCCAGCAGCAGGACAATCGGGGGCGCGGGGGACACTGAAGCTTTCTTT.

The chain carries TRBV28 and TRBJ2-7; possible D gene TRBD1, 6 bases. The V end was cut by 3 bases, the J end by 3 bases, with 15 bases between. The germline V gene has CDR1 MDHEN and CDR2 SYDVKM. This CDR3 region has 15 residues. The CDR3: CASSLVGQGLYEQYF. The CDR3 DNA sequence: TGTGCCAGCAGTTTGGTGGGACAAGGGCTCTACGAGCAGTACTTC.

V usage is TRBV4-1 and J usage is TRBJ1-1; the D is unclear. This CDR3 comprises 16 residues. Trimming stripped 1 base from V and 3 bases from J, with 15 bases between. The germline CDR1 and CDR2 sequences are MGHRA and YSYEKL. The CDR3 loop is CASSQVTRLDDTEAFF. DNA for the CDR3: TGCGCCAGCAGCCAAGTTACCCGACTGGATGACACTGAAGCTTTCTTT.

J is TRBJ1-1 and V is TRBV3-1 (or the pseudogene TRBV3-2), with 7 positions matching TRBD1. The CDR3 extends over 14 amino acids. V lost 4 bases and J lost 8; bases outside the gene matches: 10. Germline values: CDR1 LGHDT, CDR2 YNNKEL (reference sequence). CDR3 DNA: TGTGCCAGCAGCCCGGAGTTTGGGACAGTGGAAGCTTTCTTT. Its translation: CASSPEFGTVEAFF.

The gene calls are TRBV28 and TRBJ2-5; 8 bases map to TRBD1. CDR3 size: 17 residues. Trimming cost V 2 bases and J 2 bases; bases outside gene matches: 10. CDR1 is MDHEN and CDR2 is SYDVKM in the germline V gene. Here the CDR3 reads CASSLDRGGELQETQYF. CDR3 sequence (DNA): TGTGCCAGCAGTTTAGACAGGGGCGGAGAACTACAAGAGACCCAGTACTTC.